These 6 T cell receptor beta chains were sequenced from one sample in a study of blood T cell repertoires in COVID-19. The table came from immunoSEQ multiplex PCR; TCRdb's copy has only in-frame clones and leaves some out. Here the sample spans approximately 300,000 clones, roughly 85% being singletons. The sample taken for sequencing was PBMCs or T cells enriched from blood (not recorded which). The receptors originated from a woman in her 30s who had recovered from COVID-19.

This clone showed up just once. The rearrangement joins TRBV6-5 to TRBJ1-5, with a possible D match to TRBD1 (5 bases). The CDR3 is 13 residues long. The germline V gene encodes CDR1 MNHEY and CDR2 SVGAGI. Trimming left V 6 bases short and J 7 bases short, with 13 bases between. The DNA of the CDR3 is TGTGCCAGCAGGCTCAGGCCAGGGCAGCCCCAGCATTTT. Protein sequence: CASRLRPGQPQHF.

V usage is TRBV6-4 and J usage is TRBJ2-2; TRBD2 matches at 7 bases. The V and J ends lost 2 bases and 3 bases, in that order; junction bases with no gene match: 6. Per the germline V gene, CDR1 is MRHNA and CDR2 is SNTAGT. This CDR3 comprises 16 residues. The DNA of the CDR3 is TGTGCCAGCAGTGACGGTGTGACTAGCCACACCGGGGAGCTGTTTTTT. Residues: CASSDGVTSHTGELFF.

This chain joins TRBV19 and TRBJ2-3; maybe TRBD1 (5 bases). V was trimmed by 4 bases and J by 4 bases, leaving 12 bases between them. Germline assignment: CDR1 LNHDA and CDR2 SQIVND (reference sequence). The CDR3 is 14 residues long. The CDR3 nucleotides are TGTGCCAGTAGTAAAGGGGTCCCCGCAGATACGCAGTATTTT. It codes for CASSKGVPADTQYF. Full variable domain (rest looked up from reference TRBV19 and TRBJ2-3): DGGITQSPKYLFRKEGQNVTLSCEQNLNHDAMYWYRQDPGQGLRLIYYSQIVNDFQKGDIAEGYSVSREKKESFPLTVTSAQKNPTAFYLCASSKGVPADTQYFGPGTRLTVL.

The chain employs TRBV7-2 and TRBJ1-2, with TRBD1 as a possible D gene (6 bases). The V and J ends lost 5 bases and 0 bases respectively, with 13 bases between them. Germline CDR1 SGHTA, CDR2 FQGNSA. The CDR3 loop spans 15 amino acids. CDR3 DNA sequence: TGTGCCAGCAGCGACCGGACAGTCACTAACTATGGCTACACCTTC. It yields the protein CASSDRTVTNYGYTF.

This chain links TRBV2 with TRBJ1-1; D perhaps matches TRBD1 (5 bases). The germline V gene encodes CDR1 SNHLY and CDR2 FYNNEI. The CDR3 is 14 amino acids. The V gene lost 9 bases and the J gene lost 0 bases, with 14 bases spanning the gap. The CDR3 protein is CASQNEQVNTEAFF. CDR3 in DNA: TGTGCCAGTCAAAACGAACAGGTGAACACTGAAGCTTTCTTT.

CDR3 sequence: CASSLNGYTEAFF. The CDR3 region has the DNA TGTGCCAGCAGTTTGAACGGTTACACTGAAGCTTTCTTT. This chain joins TRBV12-3 or TRBV12-4 and TRBJ1-1, with no clear D. V gave up 3 bases and J gave up 3 bases, with 8 bases separating them. This CDR3 has 13 amino acids.